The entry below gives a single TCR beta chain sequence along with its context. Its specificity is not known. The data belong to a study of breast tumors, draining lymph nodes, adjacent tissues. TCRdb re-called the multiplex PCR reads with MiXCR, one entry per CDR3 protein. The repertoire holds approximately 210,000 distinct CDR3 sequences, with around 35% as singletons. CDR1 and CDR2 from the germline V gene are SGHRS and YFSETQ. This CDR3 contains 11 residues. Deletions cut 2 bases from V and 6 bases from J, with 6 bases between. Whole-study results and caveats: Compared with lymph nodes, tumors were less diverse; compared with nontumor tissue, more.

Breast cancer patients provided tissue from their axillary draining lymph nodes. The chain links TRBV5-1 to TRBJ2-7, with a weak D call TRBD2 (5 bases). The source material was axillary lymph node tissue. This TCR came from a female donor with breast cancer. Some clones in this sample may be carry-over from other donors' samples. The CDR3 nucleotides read TGCGCCAGCAGCTTTCGGGGCGAGCAGTACTTC. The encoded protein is CASSFRGEQYF. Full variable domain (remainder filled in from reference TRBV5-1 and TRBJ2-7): KAGVTQTPRYLIKTRGQQVTLSCSPISGHRSVSWYQQTPGQGLQFLFEYFSETQRNKGNFPGRFSGRQFSNSRSEMNVSTLELGDSALYLCASSFRGEQYFGPGTRLTVT.